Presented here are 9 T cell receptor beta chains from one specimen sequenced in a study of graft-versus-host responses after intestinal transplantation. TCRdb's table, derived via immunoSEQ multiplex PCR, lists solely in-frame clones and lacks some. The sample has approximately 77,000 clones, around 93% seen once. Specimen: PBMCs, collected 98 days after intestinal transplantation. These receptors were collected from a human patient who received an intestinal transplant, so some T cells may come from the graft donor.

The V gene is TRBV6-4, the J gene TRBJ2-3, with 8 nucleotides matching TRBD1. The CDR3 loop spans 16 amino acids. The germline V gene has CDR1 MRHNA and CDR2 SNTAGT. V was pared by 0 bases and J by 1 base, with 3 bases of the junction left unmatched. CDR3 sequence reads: CASSDSTTGGTDTQYF. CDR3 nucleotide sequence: TGTGCCAGCAGTGACTCGACGACAGGGGGCACAGATACGCAGTATTTT.

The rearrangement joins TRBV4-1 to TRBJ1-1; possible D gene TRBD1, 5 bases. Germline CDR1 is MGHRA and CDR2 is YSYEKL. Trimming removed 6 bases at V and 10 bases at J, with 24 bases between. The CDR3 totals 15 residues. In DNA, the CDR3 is TGCGCCAGCAGTCTAAACCGGGACTCCCGAGATGGAGCTTTCTTT. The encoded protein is CASSLNRDSRDGAFF.

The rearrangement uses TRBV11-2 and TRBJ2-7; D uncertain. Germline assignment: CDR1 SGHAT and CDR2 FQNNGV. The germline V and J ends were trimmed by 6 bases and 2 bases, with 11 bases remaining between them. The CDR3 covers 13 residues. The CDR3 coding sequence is TGTGCCAGCAGTCCGACGTCCCCCTACGAGCAGTACTTC. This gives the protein CASSPTSPYEQYF.

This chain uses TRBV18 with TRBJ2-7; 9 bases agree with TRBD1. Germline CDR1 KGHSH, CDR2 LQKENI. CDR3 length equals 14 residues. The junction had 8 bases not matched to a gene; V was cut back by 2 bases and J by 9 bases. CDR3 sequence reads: CASSPRGQGSGQYF. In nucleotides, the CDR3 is TGTGCCAGCTCACCAAGGGGACAGGGTTCTGGGCAGTACTTC.

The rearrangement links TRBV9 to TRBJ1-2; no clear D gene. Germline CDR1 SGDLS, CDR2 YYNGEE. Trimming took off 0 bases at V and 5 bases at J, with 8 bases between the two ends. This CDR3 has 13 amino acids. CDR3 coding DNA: TGTGCCAGCAGCGTAGGAACAGAGTATGGCTACACCTTC. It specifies CASSVGTEYGYTF.

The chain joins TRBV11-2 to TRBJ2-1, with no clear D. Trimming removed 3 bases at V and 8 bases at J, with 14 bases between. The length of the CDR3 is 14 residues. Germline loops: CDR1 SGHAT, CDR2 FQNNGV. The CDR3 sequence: CASSFPYSQYEQFF. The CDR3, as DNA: TGTGCCAGCAGCTTTCCCTACTCACAATATGAGCAGTTCTTC. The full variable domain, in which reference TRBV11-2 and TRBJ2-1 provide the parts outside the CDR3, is EAGVAQSPRYKIIEKRQSVAFWCNPISGHATLYWYQQILGQGPKLLIQFQNNGVVDDSQLPKDRFSAERLKGVDSTLKIQPAKLEDSAVYLCASSFPYSQYEQFFGPGTRLTVL.

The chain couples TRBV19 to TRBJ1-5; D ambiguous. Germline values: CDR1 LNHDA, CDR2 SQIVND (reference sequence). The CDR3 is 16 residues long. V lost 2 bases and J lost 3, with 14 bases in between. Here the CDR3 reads CASSIFLGRNNQPQHF. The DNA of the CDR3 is TGTGCCAGTAGTATATTTCTGGGCAGGAACAATCAGCCCCAGCATTTT.

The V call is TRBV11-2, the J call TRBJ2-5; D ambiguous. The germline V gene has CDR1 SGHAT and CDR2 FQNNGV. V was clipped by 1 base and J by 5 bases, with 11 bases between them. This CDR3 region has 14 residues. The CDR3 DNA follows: TGTGCCAGCAGCTTAGCCCCTAGGGTTGAGACCCAGTACTTC. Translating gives CASSLAPRVETQYF.

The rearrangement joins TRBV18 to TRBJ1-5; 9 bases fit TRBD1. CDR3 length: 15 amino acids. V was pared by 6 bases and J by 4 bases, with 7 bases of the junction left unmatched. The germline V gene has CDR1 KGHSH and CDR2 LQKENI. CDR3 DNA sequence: TGTGCCAGCTCTGAGTACAGGGGGCGGAATCAGCCCCAGCATTTT. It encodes CASSEYRGRNQPQHF.